This T cell receptor beta chain was captured by sequencing in a study of early T cells in non-severe SARS-CoV-2 infection. Study details: Unsorted whole blood bulk RNA was sequenced, with unpaired chains.

This clonotype was counted only a few times. Its antigen remains unidentified. Attached unique molecular identifiers marked individual cDNA molecules. Each CDR3 protein is one row after TCRdb ran MiXCR on the 5' RACE reads. The repertoire includes over 50,000 distinct CDR3 sequences, about 7.6% of them detected once, and about 10% sits in the top ten. Germline V gene lookup returns CDR1 KGHSH and CDR2 LQKENI. CDR3 size: 15 residues. V was pared by 6 bases and J by 1 base, with 13 bases between. Study observations and caveats: The VDJdb matching leaned toward anti-spike CD8 responses and overlooked private and CD4 specificities.

The TCR originated in an adult who was a healthcare worker with PCR-confirmed SARS-CoV-2 infection or an uninfected control (not recorded which). The starting material was whole blood, obtained at baseline. This chain connects TRBV18 to TRBJ1-5; no definite D call. CDR3 bases: TGTGCCAGCTCCGTGGAGGGAACGAGCAATCAGCCCCAGCATTTT. It encodes CASSVEGTSNQPQHF.